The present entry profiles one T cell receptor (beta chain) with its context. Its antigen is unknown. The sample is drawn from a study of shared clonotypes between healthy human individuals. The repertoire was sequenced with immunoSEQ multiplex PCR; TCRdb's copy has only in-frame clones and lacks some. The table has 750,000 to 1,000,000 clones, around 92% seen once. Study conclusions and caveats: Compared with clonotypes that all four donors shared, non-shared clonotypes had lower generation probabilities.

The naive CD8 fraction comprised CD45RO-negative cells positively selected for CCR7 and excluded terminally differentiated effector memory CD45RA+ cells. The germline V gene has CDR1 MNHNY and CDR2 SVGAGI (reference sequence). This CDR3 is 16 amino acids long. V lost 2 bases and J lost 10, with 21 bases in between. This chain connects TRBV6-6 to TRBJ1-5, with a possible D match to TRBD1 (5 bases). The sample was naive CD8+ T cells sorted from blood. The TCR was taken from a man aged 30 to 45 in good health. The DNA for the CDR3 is TGTGCCAGCAGTTACGGGCCAGCAGGGACGGGGCTTCCCCAGCATTTT. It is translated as CASSYGPAGTGLPQHF.